This record concerns one T cell receptor beta chain sequence. Its antigen is not known. This sample stems from a study of siplizumab effects on memory and regulatory T cells. Repertoires were generated with immunoSEQ multiplex PCR, while TCRdb's copy carries only in-frame clones and drops some. Here the sample spans 50,000 or so clones, approximately 93% being singletons. Study conclusions and caveats: A naive or memory phenotype could not be assigned to roughly 80-97% of the proliferating CD4+ or CD8+ clones. Solely a minor proportion of alloreactive clones could be assigned to unstimulated subsets. There was no confirmation of the suppressive function of proliferating Tregs from siplizumab cultures.

This TCR derives from a human donor in good health. The sequenced material came from CD8+ T cells sorted from blood.

CDR3 DNA sequence: TGTGCCAGCAGTCAACCGGGACAGCCAGATACGCAGTATTTT. Translated, it gives CASSQPGQPDTQYF. This rearrangement joins TRBV28 to TRBJ2-3; 7 nucleotides match TRBD1. Germline V gene sequence: CDR1 MDHEN, CDR2 SYDVKM. The CDR3 sequence is 14 residues long. The V gene end was trimmed by 5 bases and the J gene end by 4 bases; junction bases not matched to a gene: 6.